These 27 T cell receptor beta chains were sequenced from one sample in a study of siplizumab effects on memory and regulatory T cells. Measured with immunoSEQ multiplex PCR; TCRdb has only the in-frame clones, and not every one. The sample yields about 72,000 clones, 91% seen once. Specimen: CD8+ T cells sorted from blood. The receptors were sampled from a human donor in good health.

The rearrangement joins TRBV7-2 to TRBJ2-7, with D uncertain. V was clipped by 4 bases and J by 0 bases, with 10 bases between them. This CDR3 has 14 amino acids. Germline V gives CDR1 SGHTA, CDR2 FQGNSA. The CDR3 protein is CASSWGPSSYEQYF. CDR3 DNA sequence: TGTGCCAGCAGCTGGGGTCCGAGCTCCTACGAGCAGTACTTC.

This chain joins TRBV6-6 and TRBJ2-1; D is possibly TRBD1 or TRBD2 (5 bases each). The CDR3 consists of 16 residues. Germline assignment: CDR1 MNHNY and CDR2 SVGAGI (reference sequence). V lost 2 bases, J lost 5 bases, and 16 bases lay in between. The CDR3 spells CASSYGGRPPDNEQFF. The CDR3 bases are TGTGCCAGCAGTTACGGGGGACGCCCCCCGGACAATGAGCAGTTCTTC.

This chain joins TRBV4-1 and TRBJ2-5; D not certain. CDR3 length: 14 residues. Germline V CDR1 and CDR2: MGHRA, YSYEKL. V lost 0 bases, J lost 1 base, and 6 bases lay in between. CDR3 sequence (DNA): TGCGCCAGCAGCCAAGAACCCGGCCAAGAGACCCAGTACTTC. It encodes CASSQEPGQETQYF.

This clone was seen only once. The gene calls are TRBV27 and TRBJ2-2, with 8 bases matching TRBD1. This CDR3 has 15 amino acids. The germline CDR1 and CDR2 sequences are MNHEY and SMNVEV (reference sequence). With 3 bases clipped from V and 8 bases from J, the junction kept 8 bases outside the gene matches. The CDR3, as DNA: TGTGCCAGCAGTTTGTTCCAGGGGGCAACGGGGGAGCTGTTTTTT. Protein: CASSLFQGATGELFF.

V gene TRBV11-3 combines with J gene TRBJ2-1; D not certain. CDR1 SGHNT and CDR2 YENEEA come from the germline V gene. V was shortened by 4 bases and J by 7 bases, with 11 bases between the two germline ends. This CDR3 comprises 13 residues. DNA of the CDR3: TGTGCCAGCAGCTATTATGGGAAGAATGAGCAGTTCTTC. Its protein is CASSYYGKNEQFF. The full variable domain, in which reference TRBV11-3 and TRBJ2-1 provide the parts outside the CDR3, is EAGVVQSPRYKIIEKKQPVAFWCNPISGHNTLYWYLQNLGQGPELLIRYENEEAVDDSQLPKDRFSAERLKGVDSTLKIQPAELGDSAVYLCASSYYGKNEQFFGPGTRLTVL.

The gene calls are TRBV5-6 and TRBJ1-5; D not certain. V was trimmed by 0 bases and J by 0 bases, leaving 4 bases between them. Germline V CDR1 and CDR2: SGHDT, YYEEEE. The CDR3 spans 14 residues. CDR3 region: CASSLAGSNQPQHF. DNA of the CDR3: TGTGCCAGCAGCTTGGCAGGTAGCAATCAGCCCCAGCATTTT.

The rearrangement joins TRBV18 to TRBJ1-1, with 7 bases that match TRBD1. Germline values: CDR1 KGHSH, CDR2 LQKENI. The CDR3 loop spans 17 amino acids. V lost 5 bases, J lost 4 bases, and 16 bases stayed unmatched. The CDR3 DNA sequence: TGTGCCAGCTCAAACGCCCACCGAGACAGGGCCAGCACTGAAGCTTTCTTT. Protein sequence: CASSNAHRDRASTEAFF.

V and J are TRBV10-3 and TRBJ2-2; D is uncertain. With 3 bases removed from V and 1 base from J, the gap between germline ends came to 12 bases. The CDR3 sequence is 16 residues long. The germline V gene encodes CDR1 ENHRY and CDR2 SYGVKD. CDR3 in DNA: TGTGCCATCAGTGACCCGGGCTTTCTGAACACCGGGGAGCTGTTTTTT. Its translation: CAISDPGFLNTGELFF.

By sample share, this clone is medium-sized (0.01 to 0.1%). V usage is TRBV7-6 and J usage is TRBJ2-1; D unresolved. This CDR3 comprises 15 residues. Trimming cost V 3 bases and J 2 bases, with 11 bases left between them. Germline CDR1 is SGHVS and CDR2 is FNYEAQ. The CDR3 loop is CASSFGSGPYNEQFF. CDR3 nucleotide sequence: TGTGCCAGCAGCTTCGGGTCCGGCCCCTACAATGAGCAGTTCTTC.

The J gene is TRBJ2-5, the V gene TRBV7-9, with D unclear. With 1 base removed from V and 1 base from J, the gap between germline ends came to 7 bases. CDR1 is SEHNR, CDR2 FQNEAQ, per germline (reference sequence). The length of the CDR3 is 14 residues. CDR3 sequence reads: CASSLEALQETQYF. CDR3 DNA: TGTGCCAGCAGCTTAGAAGCCCTCCAAGAGACCCAGTACTTC.

This clone appeared a few times. J is TRBJ2-7 and V is TRBV5-1, with TRBD1 identical over 7 bases. The CDR3 has 14 amino acids. J was trimmed by 4 bases and V by 0 bases; bases with no gene match: 4. Germline V CDR1 and CDR2: SGHRS, YFSETQ. DNA for the CDR3: TGCGCCAGCAGCTTGGTAGGGGGCGCATACGAGCAGTACTTC. The encoded protein is CASSLVGGAYEQYF.

The chain recombines TRBV7-8 with TRBJ2-1; 9 bases fit TRBD2. From germline, CDR1 is SGHVS and CDR2 FQNEAQ. This CDR3 is built from 16 residues. The V segment lost 7 bases and the J segment 8 bases; nucleotides outside the gene matches: 15. The CDR3 loop reads CASIPSLAGESHEQFF. The CDR3, as DNA: TGTGCCAGCATCCCTTCTTTAGCGGGGGAGAGCCATGAGCAGTTCTTC.

The chain carries TRBV29-1 and TRBJ2-1, with D tentatively TRBD1 (6 bases). Deletions cut 2 bases from V and 9 bases from J, with 8 bases between. CDR1 and CDR2 (germline): SQVTM, ANQGSEA. This CDR3 has 11 amino acids. The chain's CDR3 is CSVEPGVEQFF. The CDR3, as DNA: TGCAGCGTTGAACCAGGGGTTGAGCAGTTCTTC.

This clone was found once. This rearrangement joins TRBV29-1 to TRBJ1-2, with unresolved D. Germline V gene lookup returns CDR1 SQVTM and CDR2 ANQGSEA. Trimming left V 0 bases short and J 4 bases short, with 12 bases between. This CDR3 comprises 14 residues. The CDR3 DNA is TGCAGCGTTGAAGATCCCGGGCTGGTCTATGGCTACACCTTC. Its protein is CSVEDPGLVYGYTF.

V usage is TRBV14 and J usage is TRBJ2-7; 9 bases match TRBD2. Germline loops: CDR1 SGHDN, CDR2 FVKESK. The CDR3 runs to 18 residues. Losses at the gene ends were 4 bases for V and 2 bases for J; bases not matched to a gene: 15. CDR3 amino acids: CASSPIKIGGRDTYEQYF. Written as DNA, the CDR3 is TGTGCCAGCAGCCCAATCAAGATTGGCGGGAGGGATACCTACGAGCAGTACTTC.

The chain couples TRBV5-6 to TRBJ2-3, with TRBD2 matching 8 bases. The ends lost 9 bases at V and 5 bases at J; junction bases unmatched: 8. Per germline, CDR1 SGHDT and CDR2 YYEEEE. This CDR3 region has 13 residues. The CDR3 coding sequence is TGTGCCATTAGCTGGGGACTAGGAGATACGCAGTATTTT. It is translated as CAISWGLGDTQYF. The full variable domain, in which reference TRBV5-6 and TRBJ2-3 provide the parts outside the CDR3, is DAGVTQSPTHLIKTRGQQVTLRCSPKSGHDTVSWYQQALGQGPQFIFQYYEEEERQRGNFPDRFSGHQFPNYSSELNVNALLLGDSALYLCAISWGLGDTQYFGPGTRLTVL.

CDR3: CASSPRVYEQYF. The CDR3 DNA reads TGTGCCAGCAGCCCTCGGGTCTACGAGCAGTACTTC. This chain joins TRBV6-6 and TRBJ2-7; unclear D gene. The CDR3 spans 12 residues. Germline CDR1 is MNHNY and CDR2 is SVGAGI (reference sequence). V dropped 6 bases and J dropped 3 bases, with 9 bases sitting between them.

The chain has TRBV6-1 and TRBJ2-7; TRBD1 or TRBD2 may be the D gene (5 bases each). From germline, CDR1 is MNHNS and CDR2 SASEGT. CDR3 length: 14 amino acids. V was trimmed by 9 bases and J by 2 bases, leaving 17 bases between them. The CDR3 protein is CASLRRDGPYEQYF. The CDR3 coding sequence is TGTGCCAGTCTTCGCCGGGACGGCCCCTACGAGCAGTACTTC.

J is TRBJ2-3 and V is TRBV7-6, with TRBD2 matching 9 bases. The CDR3 is made up of 18 amino acids. V gave up 4 bases and J gave up 2 bases; unmatched junction bases: 13. The V gene's germline CDR1 is SGHVS and CDR2 FNYEAQ. CDR3 nucleotide sequence: TGTGCCAGCAGCTCCTCTATCAGACTAGCGGATATCACAGATACGCAGTATTTT. It encodes CASSSSIRLADITDTQYF. The variable domain in full, completed from reference TRBV7-6 and TRBJ2-3, reads GAGVSQSPRYKVTKRGQDVALRCDPISGHVSLYWYRQALGQGPEFLTYFNYEAQQDKSGLPNDRFSAERPEGSISTLTIQRTEQRDSAMYRCASSSSIRLADITDTQYFGPGTRLTVL.

V gene TRBV6-5 combines with J gene TRBJ1-5, with D possibly matching TRBD1 (5 bases). Trimming removed 2 bases at V and 6 bases at J, with 11 bases between. This CDR3 contains 14 residues. Germline V gene lookup returns CDR1 MNHEY and CDR2 SVGAGI. CDR3: CASSYGQGVQPQHF. Here the CDR3 DNA reads TGTGCCAGCAGTTACGGGCAGGGTGTTCAGCCCCAGCATTTT.

This clone was found once. This chain uses TRBV27 with TRBJ2-2; 8 bases line up with TRBD2. Per the germline V gene, CDR1 is MNHEY and CDR2 is SMNVEV (reference sequence). Unmatched junction bases numbered 12, after V lost 10 bases and J lost 2 bases. The CDR3 sequence is 16 residues long. The CDR3 region is CATLRAGARNTGELFF. CDR3 bases: TGTGCCACCTTAAGAGCGGGGGCGCGAAACACCGGGGAGCTGTTTTTT.

The rearrangement joins TRBV27 to TRBJ2-5; D is ambiguous. Looked up from germline, CDR1 is MNHEY and CDR2 is SMNVEV (reference sequence). V was trimmed by 1 base and J by 7 bases, leaving 13 bases between them. The CDR3 sequence is 14 residues long. Written as DNA, the CDR3 is TGTGCCAGCAGTTTATTTTCGGGCCTCCGGACCCAGTACTTC. It is translated as CASSLFSGLRTQYF.

As for this clone: One end of the junction varies from germline; a read error may be responsible. This chain links TRBV7-7 with TRBJ2-3; D remains unclear. Germline-derived CDR1 and CDR2 are SSHAT and FNYEAQ (reference sequence). The CDR3 contains 15 residues. The CDR3 here is CASSPLPDFTDTQYF. CDR3 DNA: TGTGCTAGCAGCCCCCTCCCTGACTTTACAGATACGCAGTATTTT.

The rearrangement links TRBV4-1 to TRBJ2-1; possible D gene TRBD2, 5 bases. V gave up 1 base and J gave up 4 bases, with 11 bases separating them. From germline, CDR1 is MGHRA and CDR2 YSYEKL. The CDR3 runs 15 residues. CDR3: CASSQARGPYNEQFF. The CDR3 DNA reads TGCGCCAGCAGCCAAGCGAGAGGGCCTTACAATGAGCAGTTCTTC.

V and J are TRBV21-1 and TRBJ2-3; no check of the table's D call, TRBD1, against the DNA was made. TRBV21-1 corresponds to a pseudogene. The CDR3 loop spans 17 amino acids. CDR3 nucleotide sequence: TGTGCCAGCAGCAAAGCCGCCGACAGGGGGAGTACAGATACGCAGTATTTT. Protein sequence: CASSKAADRGSTDTQYF.

The chain joins TRBV14 to TRBJ2-5; 10 bases fit TRBD2. The J segment lost 5 bases and the V segment lost 1 base, leaving 7 bases of the junction unmatched. CDR1 SGHDN and CDR2 FVKESK come from the germline V gene. This CDR3 has 16 residues. The CDR3 protein is CASSQVWSSGSETQYF. CDR3 coding DNA: TGTGCCAGCAGCCAAGTCTGGTCTAGCGGGAGTGAGACCCAGTACTTC.

The chain uses TRBV21-1 and TRBJ2-6; the table's D call TRBD1 went unverified against the DNA. TRBV21-1 is a pseudogene locus. This CDR3 spans 18 amino acids. The CDR3 protein is CASSKGHRVSSGANVLTF. In DNA form, the CDR3 reads TGTGCCAGCAGCAAAGGACACAGGGTTTCCTCTGGGGCCAACGTCCTGACTTTC.